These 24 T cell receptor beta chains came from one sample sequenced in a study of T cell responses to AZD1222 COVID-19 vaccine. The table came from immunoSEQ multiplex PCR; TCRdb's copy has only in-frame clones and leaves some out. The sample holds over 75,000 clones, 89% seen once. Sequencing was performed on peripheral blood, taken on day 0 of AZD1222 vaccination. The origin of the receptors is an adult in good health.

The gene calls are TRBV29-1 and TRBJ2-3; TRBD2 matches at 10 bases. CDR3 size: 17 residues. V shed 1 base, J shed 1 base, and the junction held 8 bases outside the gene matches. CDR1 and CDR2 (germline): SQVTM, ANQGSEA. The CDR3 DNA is TGCAGCGTTGAAGGGGTCGGGCTAGCGGGGGGCACAGATACGCAGTATTTT. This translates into CSVEGVGLAGGTDTQYF.

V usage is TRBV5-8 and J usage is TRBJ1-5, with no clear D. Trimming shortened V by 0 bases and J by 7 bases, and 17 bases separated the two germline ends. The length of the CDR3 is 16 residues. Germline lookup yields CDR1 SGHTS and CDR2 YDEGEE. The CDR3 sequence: CASSLAGSFWGQPQHF. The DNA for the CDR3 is TGTGCCAGCAGCTTGGCCGGCTCCTTTTGGGGACAGCCCCAGCATTTT. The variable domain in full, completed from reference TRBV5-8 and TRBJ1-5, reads EAGVTQSPTHLIKTRGQQATLRCSPISGHTSVYWYQQALGLGLQFLLWYDEGEERNRGNFPPRFSGRQFPNYSSELNVNALELEDSALYLCASSLAGSFWGQPQHFGDGTRLSIL.

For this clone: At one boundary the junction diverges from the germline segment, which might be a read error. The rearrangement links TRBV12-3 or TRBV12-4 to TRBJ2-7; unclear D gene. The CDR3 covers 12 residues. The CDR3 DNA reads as TGTGCCAGCAGTTTAAGCTCGGACGAGCAGTGCTTC. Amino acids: CASSLSSDEQCF.

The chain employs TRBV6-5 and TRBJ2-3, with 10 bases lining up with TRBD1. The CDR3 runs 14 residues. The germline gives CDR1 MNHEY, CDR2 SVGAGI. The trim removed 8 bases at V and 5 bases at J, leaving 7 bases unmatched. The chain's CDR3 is CASSGQGMRDTQYF. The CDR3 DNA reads TGTGCCAGCTCGGGACAGGGGATGAGAGATACGCAGTATTTT.

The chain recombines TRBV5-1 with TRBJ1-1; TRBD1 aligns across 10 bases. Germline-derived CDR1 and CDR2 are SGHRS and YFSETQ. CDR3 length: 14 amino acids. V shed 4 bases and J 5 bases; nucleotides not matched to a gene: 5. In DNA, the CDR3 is TGCGCCAGCAGCATTGACAGGGGGCTTACTGAAGCTTTCTTT. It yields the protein CASSIDRGLTEAFF. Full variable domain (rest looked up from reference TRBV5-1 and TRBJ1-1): KAGVTQTPRYLIKTRGQQVTLSCSPISGHRSVSWYQQTPGQGLQFLFEYFSETQRNKGNFPGRFSGRQFSNSRSEMNVSTLELGDSALYLCASSIDRGLTEAFFGQGTRLTVV.

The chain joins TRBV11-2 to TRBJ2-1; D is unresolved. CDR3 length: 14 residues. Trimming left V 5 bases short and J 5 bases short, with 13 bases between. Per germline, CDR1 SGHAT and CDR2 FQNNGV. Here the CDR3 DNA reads TGTGCCAGCAGCAGGGTTGACCCTAACAATGAGCAGTTCTTC. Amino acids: CASSRVDPNNEQFF.

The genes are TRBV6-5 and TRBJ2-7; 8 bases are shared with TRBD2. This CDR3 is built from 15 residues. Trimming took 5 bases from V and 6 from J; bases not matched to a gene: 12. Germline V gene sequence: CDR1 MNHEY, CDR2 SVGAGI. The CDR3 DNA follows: TGTGCCAGCAGTACCCCCCGGGATGGGACTAGCGAGCAGTACTTC. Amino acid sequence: CASSTPRDGTSEQYF.

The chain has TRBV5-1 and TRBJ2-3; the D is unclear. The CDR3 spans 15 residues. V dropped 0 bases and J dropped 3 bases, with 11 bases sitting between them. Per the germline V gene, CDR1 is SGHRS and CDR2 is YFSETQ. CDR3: CASSLASDLTDTQYF. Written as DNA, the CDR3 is TGCGCCAGCAGCTTGGCGTCTGACCTTACAGATACGCAGTATTTT. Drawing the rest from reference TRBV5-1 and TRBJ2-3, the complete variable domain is KAGVTQTPRYLIKTRGQQVTLSCSPISGHRSVSWYQQTPGQGLQFLFEYFSETQRNKGNFPGRFSGRQFSNSRSEMNVSTLELGDSALYLCASSLASDLTDTQYFGPGTRLTVL.

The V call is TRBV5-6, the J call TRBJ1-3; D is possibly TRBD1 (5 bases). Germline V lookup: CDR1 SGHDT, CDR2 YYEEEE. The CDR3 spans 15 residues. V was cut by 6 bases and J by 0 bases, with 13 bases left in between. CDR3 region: CASTVRATSGNTIYF. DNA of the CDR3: TGTGCCAGCACCGTCAGGGCCACCTCTGGAAACACCATATATTTT. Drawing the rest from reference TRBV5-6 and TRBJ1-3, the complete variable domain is DAGVTQSPTHLIKTRGQQVTLRCSPKSGHDTVSWYQQALGQGPQFIFQYYEEEERQRGNFPDRFSGHQFPNYSSELNVNALLLGDSALYLCASTVRATSGNTIYFGEGSWLTVV.

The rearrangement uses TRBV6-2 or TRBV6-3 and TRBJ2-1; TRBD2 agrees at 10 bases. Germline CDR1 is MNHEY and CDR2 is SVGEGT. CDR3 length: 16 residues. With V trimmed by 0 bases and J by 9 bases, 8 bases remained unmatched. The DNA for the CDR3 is TGTGCCAGCAGTTACTCGGTTCTAGCGGGAGCGGGTGAGCAGTTCTTC. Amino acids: CASSYSVLAGAGEQFF.

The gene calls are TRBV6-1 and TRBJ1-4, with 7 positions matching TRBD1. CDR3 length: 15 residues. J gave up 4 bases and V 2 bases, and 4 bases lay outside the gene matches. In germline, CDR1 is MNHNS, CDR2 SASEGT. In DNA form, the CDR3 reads TGTGCCAGCAGTGAAAGACAGGGTCTTAATGAAAAACTGTTTTTT. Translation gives CASSERQGLNEKLFF.

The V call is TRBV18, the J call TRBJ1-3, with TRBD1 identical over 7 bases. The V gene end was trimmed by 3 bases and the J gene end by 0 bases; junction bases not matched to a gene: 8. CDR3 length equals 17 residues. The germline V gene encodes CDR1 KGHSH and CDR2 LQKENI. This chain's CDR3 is CASSPPGQKISGNTIYF. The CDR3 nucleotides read TGTGCCAGCTCACCTCCGGGACAGAAGATCTCTGGAAACACCATATATTTT.

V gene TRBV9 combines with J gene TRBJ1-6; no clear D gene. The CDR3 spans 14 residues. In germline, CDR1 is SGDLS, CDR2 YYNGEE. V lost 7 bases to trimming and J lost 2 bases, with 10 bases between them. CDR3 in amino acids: CASGLGPYNSPLHF. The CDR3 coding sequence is TGTGCCAGCGGGTTGGGCCCCTATAATTCACCCCTCCACTTT.

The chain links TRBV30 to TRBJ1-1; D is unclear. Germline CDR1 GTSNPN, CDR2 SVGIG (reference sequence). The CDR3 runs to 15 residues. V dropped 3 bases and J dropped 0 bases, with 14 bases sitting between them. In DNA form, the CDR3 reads TGTGCCTGGAGCCTCCCTGAGGGATTGAACACTGAAGCTTTCTTT. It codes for CAWSLPEGLNTEAFF.

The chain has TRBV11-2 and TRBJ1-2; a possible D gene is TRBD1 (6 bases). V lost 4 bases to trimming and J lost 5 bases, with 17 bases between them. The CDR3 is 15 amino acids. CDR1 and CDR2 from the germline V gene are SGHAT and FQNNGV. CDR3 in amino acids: CASSSATGFQYGYTF. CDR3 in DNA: TGTGCCAGCAGCTCTGCTACAGGGTTTCAATATGGCTACACCTTC.

The CDR3 DNA reads TGTGCCAGCAGTGTCCGGACTAGCGGGGTTCTCTACAATGAGCAGTTCTTC. Its translation is CASSVRTSGVLYNEQFF. V gene TRBV27 combines with J gene TRBJ2-1; 12 positions match TRBD2. Germline V gene data show CDR1 as MNHEY and CDR2 as SMNVEV (reference sequence). V lost 5 bases, J lost 3 bases, and 8 bases stayed unmatched. The CDR3 totals 17 residues.

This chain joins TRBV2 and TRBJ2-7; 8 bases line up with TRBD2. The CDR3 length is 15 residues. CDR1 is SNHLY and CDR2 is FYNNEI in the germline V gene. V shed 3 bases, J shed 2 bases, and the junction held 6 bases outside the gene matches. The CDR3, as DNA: TGTGCCAGCAGTGATGATGCGGGAGGACCCTACGAGCAGTACTTC. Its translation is CASSDDAGGPYEQYF.

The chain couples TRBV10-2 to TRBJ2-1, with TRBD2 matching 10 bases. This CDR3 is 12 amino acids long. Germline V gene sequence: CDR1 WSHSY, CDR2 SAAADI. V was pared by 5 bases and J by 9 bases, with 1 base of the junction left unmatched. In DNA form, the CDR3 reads TGCGCCAGCAGTAAGCGGGAGGGTGAGCAGTTCTTC. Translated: CASSKREGEQFF.

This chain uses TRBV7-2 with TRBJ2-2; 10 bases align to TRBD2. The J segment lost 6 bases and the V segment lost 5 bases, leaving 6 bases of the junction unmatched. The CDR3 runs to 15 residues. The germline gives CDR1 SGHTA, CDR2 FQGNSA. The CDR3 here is CASSRSSGSAGELFF. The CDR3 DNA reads TGTGCCAGCAGCCGGTCTAGCGGGAGTGCCGGGGAGCTGTTTTTT.

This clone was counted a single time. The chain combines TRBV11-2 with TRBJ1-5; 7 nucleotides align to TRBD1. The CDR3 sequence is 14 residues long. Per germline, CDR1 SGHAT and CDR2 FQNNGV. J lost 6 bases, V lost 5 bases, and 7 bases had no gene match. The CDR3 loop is CASSPTTGSQPQHF. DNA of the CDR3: TGTGCCAGCAGCCCCACGACAGGGTCTCAGCCCCAGCATTTT.

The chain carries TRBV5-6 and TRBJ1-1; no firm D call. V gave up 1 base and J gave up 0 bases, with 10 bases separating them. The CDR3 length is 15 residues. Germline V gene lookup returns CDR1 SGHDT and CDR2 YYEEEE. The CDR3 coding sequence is TGTGCCAGCAGCTTGCGGCACATCATGAACACTGAAGCTTTCTTT. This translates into CASSLRHIMNTEAFF.

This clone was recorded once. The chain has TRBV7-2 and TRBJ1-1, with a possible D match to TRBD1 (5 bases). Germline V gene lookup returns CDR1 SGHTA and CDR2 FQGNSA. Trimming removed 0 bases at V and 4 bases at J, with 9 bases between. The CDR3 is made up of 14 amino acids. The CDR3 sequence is CASSLAMGGTEAFF. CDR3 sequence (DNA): TGTGCCAGCAGCTTAGCGATGGGGGGCACTGAAGCTTTCTTT.

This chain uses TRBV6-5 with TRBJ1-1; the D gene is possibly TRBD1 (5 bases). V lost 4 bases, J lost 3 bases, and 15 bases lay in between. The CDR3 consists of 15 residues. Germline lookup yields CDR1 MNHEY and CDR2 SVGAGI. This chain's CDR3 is CASSFSGTAYTEAFF. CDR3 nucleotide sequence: TGTGCCAGCAGTTTTTCCGGGACGGCCTACACTGAAGCTTTCTTT.

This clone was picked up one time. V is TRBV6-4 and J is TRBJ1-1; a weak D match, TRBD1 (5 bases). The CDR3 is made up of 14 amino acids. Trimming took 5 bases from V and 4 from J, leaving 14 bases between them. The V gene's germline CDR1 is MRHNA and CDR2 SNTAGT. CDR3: CASSMGGLSTEAFF. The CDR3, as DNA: TGTGCCAGCAGTATGGGGGGATTGAGCACTGAAGCTTTCTTT.